This T cell receptor (beta chain) appears in the sequencing data of a study of cytomegalovirus exposure and HLA in healthy donors. As to this clone: Its antigen is unidentified.

CDR1 SGHRS and CDR2 YFSETQ come from the germline V gene. V lost 4 bases and J lost 6; bases outside the gene matches: 6. CDR3 length: 14 amino acids. Study-wide findings and caveats: Confirmation in vitro established that a few CMV-associated chains were specific for CMV antigens.

Both 60 Vbeta primers and 13 Jbeta primers went into the PCR. The table came from immunoSEQ multiplex PCR; TCRdb's copy has only in-frame clones and leaves some out. The table gives 150,000 or so clones; the top ten clones make up under 2% of it. The gene calls are TRBV5-1 and TRBJ2-1; 8 bases match TRBD2. Sequencing was carried out using PBMCs. This sequence was found in a woman aged 45-65 years in good health and CMV-seronegative. DNA of the CDR3: TGCGCCAGCAGCCCGGCCGGGACTAGCAATGAGCAGTTCTTC. This translates into CASSPAGTSNEQFF.